This note documents a single TCR beta chain sequence. The antigen remains unidentified. The sample comes from a study of T cell responses to AZD1222 COVID-19 vaccine. The wider study: Pooling covered second doses at about 4 or about 12 weeks.

The study, taken as a whole, reports: Nearly half of the spike-specific TCRs reportedly recognize variant regions that carry no mutations. When two AZD1222 doses had been given, Spike-specific TCR breadth and depth rose. Among AZD1222 vaccinees, only 5 or 6 were seropositive at baseline.

This CDR3 is 14 amino acids long. Trimming cost V 4 bases and J 4 bases, with 12 bases left between them. CDR1 and CDR2 from the germline V gene are SGDLS and YYNGEE. TCRdb's table, derived via immunoSEQ multiplex PCR, lists solely in-frame clones and lacks some. Among 110,000 to 150,000 clones listed, roughly 93% were seen once. The sequenced sample was peripheral blood, obtained on day 0 of AZD1222 vaccination. The chain couples TRBV9 to TRBJ1-3; tentatively, D is TRBD1 (5 bases). The receptor's source is an adult in good health. CDR3 nucleotide sequence: TGTGCCAGCAGCTCCGGGGCGGGGGGAAACACCATATATTTT. Translating it yields CASSSGAGGNTIYF.